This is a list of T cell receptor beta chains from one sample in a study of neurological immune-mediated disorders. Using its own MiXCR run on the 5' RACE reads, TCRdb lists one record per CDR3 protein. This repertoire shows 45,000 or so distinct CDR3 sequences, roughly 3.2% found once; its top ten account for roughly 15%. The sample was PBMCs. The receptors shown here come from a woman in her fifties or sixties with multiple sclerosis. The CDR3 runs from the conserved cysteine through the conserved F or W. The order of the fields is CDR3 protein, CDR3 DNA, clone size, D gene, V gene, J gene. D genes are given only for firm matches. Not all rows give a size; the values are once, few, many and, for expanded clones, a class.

CASKIPGLALGDTQYF,TGTGCCAGCAAAATCCCGGGGCTAGCCCTGGGGGATACGCAGTATTTT,many,.,TRBV7-8,TRBJ2-3
CSVESLGVQPQHF,TGCAGTGTCGAATCTTTAGGGGTTCAGCCCCAGCATTTT,many,.,TRBV20-1,TRBJ1-5
CASSYDSLRETQYF,TGCGCCAGCAGCTATGACAGCCTTAGGGAGACCCAGTACTTC,many,.,TRBV5-1,TRBJ2-5
CSARDLRGGETQYF,TGCAGTGCTAGAGATCTACGGGGGGGAGAGACCCAGTACTTC,many,TRBD2,TRBV20-1,TRBJ2-5
CASSLDGTSRDTQYF,TGTGCCAGCAGCTTAGACGGGACTAGTCGCGATACGCAGTATTTT,many,TRBD2,TRBV11-3,TRBJ2-3
CASSFRVSSNYGYTF,TGTGCCAGCAGTTTCAGGGTCTCGTCCAACTATGGCTACACCTTC,many,.,TRBV12-3/TRBV12-4,TRBJ1-2
CASSRGPSSYNEQFF,TGTGCCAGCAGTCGAGGCCCTAGCAGCTACAATGAGCAGTTCTTC,many,.,TRBV9,TRBJ2-1
CASSLASGGSTNEKLFF,TGCGCCAGCAGCTTGGCCTCAGGGGGCTCAACTAATGAAAAACTGTTTTTT,many,TRBD1,TRBV5-1,TRBJ1-4
CASSEDKYSYGYTF,TGTGCCAGCAGTGAGGACAAGTACTCCTATGGCTACACCTTC,many,.,TRBV12-3/TRBV12-4,TRBJ1-2
CASSPSTGNGYGYTF,TGTGCCAGCTCACCATCGACAGGGAATGGCTATGGCTACACCTTC,many,TRBD1,TRBV18,TRBJ1-2
CASNPSGSETQYF,TGTGCCAGCAACCCGTCAGGGAGTGAGACCCAGTACTTC,once,.,TRBV7-6,TRBJ2-5
CASSPTDGPPPYEQYF,TGTGCCAGCAGCCCAACTGACGGGCCGCCCCCCTACGAGCAGTACTTC,many,.,TRBV5-6,TRBJ2-7
CASSEQGAGSPLHF,TGCGCCAGCAGCGAACAGGGGGCCGGTTCACCCCTCCACTTT,many,TRBD1,TRBV5-1,TRBJ1-6
CASSLRDLLKGNEQFF,TGCGCCAGCAGCTTGCGGGACTTACTTAAAGGCAATGAGCAGTTCTTC,many,.,TRBV5-1,TRBJ2-1
CASSLTGLADEQFF,TGCGCCAGCAGCTTGACCGGACTAGCCGATGAGCAGTTCTTC,many,TRBD2,TRBV5-1,TRBJ2-1
CASSQEGQAEAFF,TGTGCCAGCAGCCAAGAGGGACAGGCTGAAGCTTTCTTT,many,TRBD1,TRBV3-1,TRBJ1-1
CASTRKPRETQYF,TGTGCCAGCACCCGAAAGCCGAGGGAGACCCAGTACTTC,many,.,TRBV7-2,TRBJ2-5
CASSLNWDNQPQHF,TGTGCCAGCAGTCTCAACTGGGACAATCAGCCCCAGCATTTT,many,.,TRBV6-5,TRBJ1-5
CASSRDSGTQYF,TGTGCCAGCAGCCGGGACTCAGGGACGCAGTATTTT,.,.,TRBV7-7,TRBJ2-3
CASAIQGVRDTEAFF,TGCGCCAGCGCAATACAGGGGGTGAGGGACACTGAAGCTTTCTTT,many,TRBD1,TRBV5-1,TRBJ1-1
CASSQGRNNFNNEQFF,TGTGCCAGCAGCCAAGGGCGCAACAACTTTAACAATGAGCAGTTCTTC,many,.,TRBV3-1,TRBJ2-1
CASTRGRLNTEAFF,TGTGCCAGCACCAGAGGGCGATTGAACACTGAAGCTTTCTTT,many,.,TRBV6-1,TRBJ1-1
CASSQDRSGRYEQYF,TGTGCCAGCAGCCAAGATAGGAGCGGAAGGTACGAGCAGTACTTC,many,.,TRBV4-2,TRBJ2-7
CASSPPGRRGPGSYNEQFF,TGCGCCAGCAGCCCCCCCGGAAGAAGGGGACCAGGCTCCTACAATGAGCAGTTCTTC,many,.,TRBV5-1,TRBJ2-1
CASSLNTGELFF,TGCGCCAGCAGCCTAAACACCGGGGAGCTGTTTTTT,many,.,TRBV5-1,TRBJ2-2
CASSFDRQETQYF,TGTGCCAGCAGCTTCGACAGGCAAGAGACCCAGTACTTC,many,.,TRBV7-9,TRBJ2-5
CSAYQQASGITDTQYF,TGCAGTGCCTACCAGCAGGCTAGCGGGATCACAGATACGCAGTATTTT,many,TRBD2,TRBV20-1,TRBJ2-3
CASSLRGPRVGAEAFF,TGCGCCAGCAGCTTGAGGGGGCCCCGGGTTGGGGCTGAAGCTTTCTTT,many,TRBD1,TRBV5-1,TRBJ1-1
CASSLGQGRDYGYTF,TGTGCCAGCTCACTAGGACAGGGCAGGGACTATGGCTACACCTTC,many,TRBD1,TRBV18,TRBJ1-2
CASSLALVGGYNNQPQHF,TGTGCCAGCAGCTTAGCCTTGGTGGGAGGGTACAACAATCAGCCCCAGCATTTT,many,.,TRBV7-2,TRBJ1-5
CASNENGRYGYTF,TGTGCCAGCAATGAAAACGGACGATATGGCTACACCTTC,many,.,TRBV6-2/TRBV6-3,TRBJ1-2
CSARSGGGDATIYF,TGCAGTGCTAGATCCGGGGGGGGGGACGCCACCATATATTTT,many,.,TRBV20-1,TRBJ1-3
CASSPLAGSDTQYF,TGCGCCAGCAGCCCGCTAGCGGGGTCAGATACGCAGTATTTT,many,TRBD2,TRBV5-1,TRBJ2-3